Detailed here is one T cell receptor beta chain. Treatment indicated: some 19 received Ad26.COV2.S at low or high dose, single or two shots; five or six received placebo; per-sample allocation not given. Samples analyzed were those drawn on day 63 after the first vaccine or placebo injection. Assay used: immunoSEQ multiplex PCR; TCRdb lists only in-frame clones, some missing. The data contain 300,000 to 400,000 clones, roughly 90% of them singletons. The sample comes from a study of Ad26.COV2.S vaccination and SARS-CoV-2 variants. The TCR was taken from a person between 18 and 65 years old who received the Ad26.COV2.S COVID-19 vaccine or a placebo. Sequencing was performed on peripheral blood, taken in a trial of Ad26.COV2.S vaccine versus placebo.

CDR3 bases: TGTGCCAGCAGCCTCCCAGGAGGGGGCTCTGGAAACACCATATATTTT. As protein: CASSLPGGGSGNTIYF. The V and J genes are TRBV28 and TRBJ1-3; possibly TRBD1 for D (6 bases). Germline assignment: CDR1 MDHEN and CDR2 SYDVKM. The CDR3 is made up of 16 amino acids. Trimming shortened V by 6 bases and J by 0 bases, and 15 bases separated the two germline ends.